Presented here are 22 T cell receptor beta chains from one specimen sequenced in a study of regulatory T cells in long-lasting Graves disease. Time point specified: newly diagnosed GD, antithyroid drugs for less than 3 months. TCR sequences were obtained from RNA taken from PBMCs. Both iRepertoire HTBI primers and Arm-PCR of CDR3 regions were used to build the TCR beta libraries. TCRdb called the multiplex PCR reads again in MiXCR, with one record for every CDR3 protein. The sample consists of 350,000 to 500,000 distinct CDR3 sequences, about a sixth of them appearing once. The same data also went into a second study, on T cells in Graves' hyperthyroidism and ophthalmopathy.

The specimen was peripheral blood mononuclear cells (PBMCs), collected at new diagnosis, from a patient treated with antithyroid drugs. The receptor set was obtained from a woman aged 18-29 years with Graves disease.

Concerning this clonotype: This clone may be a read error of a much larger clone one base away. The J gene is TRBJ2-1, the V gene TRBV7-8; TRBD2 matches 7 bases. The DNA end is more similar to TRBJ2-7, so the J call may be wrong. The CDR3 totals 15 residues. From germline, CDR1 is SGHVS and CDR2 FQNEAQ. Here the CDR3 DNA reads TGTGCCAGCAGCTTAGTGGGAGGGACCTACAATGAGCAGTACTTC. Protein: CASSLVGGTYNEQYF.

This clonotype has only a few counts. The chain carries TRBV10-3 and TRBJ2-3; D assignment may be TRBD1 or TRBD2 (5 bases each). V lost 4 bases and J 2 bases, leaving 13 bases between the germline ends. CDR1 is ENHRY, CDR2 SYGVKD, per germline. The CDR3 totals 15 residues. CDR3 coding DNA: TGTGCCATCAGTGCTGGACGGGGCTTCACAGATACGCAGTATTTT. Translating it yields CAISAGRGFTDTQYF.

Ten or more counts support this clonotype. This chain joins TRBV7-2 and TRBJ2-3; the D call may be TRBD1 or TRBD2 (5 bases each). Germline-derived CDR1 and CDR2 are SGHTA and FQGNSA. This CDR3 spans 14 amino acids. V lost 4 bases and J lost 2, with 10 bases in between. The CDR3 reads CASSSWGNTDTQYF. CDR3 DNA sequence: TGTGCCAGCAGCTCATGGGGGAACACAGATACGCAGTATTTT.

This clonotype was seen ten or more times. The rearrangement joins TRBV20-1 to TRBJ2-3; 10 bases line up with TRBD1. With 3 bases clipped from V and 0 bases from J, the junction kept 18 bases outside the gene matches. The CDR3 has 20 residues. In germline, CDR1 is DFQATT, CDR2 SNEGSKA (reference sequence). This CDR3 is CSASYQGTGEEYASTDTQYF. The CDR3 DNA follows: TGCAGTGCTAGTTATCAGGGGACAGGGGAAGAGTATGCTAGCACAGATACGCAGTATTTT.

The genes are TRBV15 and TRBJ1-2; D remains ambiguous. Germline V gene lookup returns CDR1 LNHNV and CDR2 YYDKDF (reference sequence). The CDR3 is 15 residues long. Trimming removed 0 bases at V and 7 bases at J, with 15 bases between. The CDR3 here is CATSRDILGRSGYTF. CDR3 bases: TGTGCCACCAGCAGAGATATTCTGGGGAGGAGTGGCTACACCTTC.

The sample holds many counts of this clonotype. The rearrangement joins TRBV11-3 to TRBJ2-1; 11 nucleotides line up with TRBD2. Germline CDR1 reads SGHNT; CDR2 reads YENEEA. The CDR3 extends over 18 amino acids. With V trimmed by 3 bases and J by 2 bases, 9 bases remained unmatched. The DNA of the CDR3 is TGTGCCAGCAGCTTTGCTACTAGCGGGAGAAGCGCCTACAATGAGCAGTTCTTC. Encoded protein: CASSFATSGRSAYNEQFF.

A word on this clonotype: Possible read error: a much larger clone is one base away. The chain joins TRBV2 to TRBJ2-7; the D is unclear. There are 17 residues in the CDR3. V was trimmed by 5 bases and J by 7 bases, leaving 27 bases between them. Germline V gene lookup returns CDR1 SNHLY and CDR2 FYNNEI. CDR3 coding DNA: TGTGCCAGCAGTTTAGAATTCCGACACGGCTCCTACAATGAGCAGTACTTC. Translated, it gives CASSLEFRHGSYNEQYF.

Ten or more counts support this clonotype. The genes are TRBV2 and TRBJ2-5, with 12 bases matching TRBD2. The CDR3 runs 15 residues. V was clipped by 7 bases and J by 1 base; unmatched bases: 4. In germline, CDR1 is SNHLY, CDR2 FYNNEI. CDR3 region: CASTGLAGPQETQYF. In nucleotides, the CDR3 is TGTGCCAGCACTGGACTAGCGGGGCCCCAAGAGACCCAGTACTTC.

The sample holds a few counts of this clonotype. The V gene is TRBV7-9, the J gene TRBJ2-7, with D possibly TRBD1 on 6 matching bases. Germline CDR1 and CDR2: SEHNR and FQNEAQ (reference sequence). Trimming stripped 5 bases from V and 0 bases from J, with 14 bases between. CDR3 length: 15 residues. The CDR3 DNA sequence: TGTGCCAGCAGCCGGAACAGGGTGCGCTCCTACGAGCAGTACTTC. This gives the protein CASSRNRVRSYEQYF. Full variable domain (outside the CDR3, taken from reference TRBV7-9 and TRBJ2-7): DTGVSQNPRHKITKRGQNVTFRCDPISEHNRLYWYRQTLGQGPEFLTYFQNEAQLEKSRLLSDRFSAERPKGSFSTLEIQRTEQGDSAMYLCASSRNRVRSYEQYFGPGTRLTVT.

V and J are TRBV19 and TRBJ2-2, with 7 bases that match TRBD2. V shed 0 bases, J shed 5 bases, and the junction held 3 bases outside the gene matches. The germline V gene has CDR1 LNHDA and CDR2 SQIVND (reference sequence). The CDR3 runs to 15 residues. CDR3 DNA: TGTGCCAGTAGTATAGACAATAGCGGGACCGGGGAGCTGTTTTTT. Its protein product is CASSIDNSGTGELFF.

The table lists this clonotype with many counts. The V and J genes are TRBV28 and TRBJ2-3; the match to TRBD1 covers 11 bases. The CDR3 totals 15 residues. CDR1 MDHEN and CDR2 SYDVKM come from the germline V gene. V gave up 4 bases and J gave up 0 bases; unmatched junction bases: 0. The CDR3 DNA reads TGTGCCAGCAGTTGGGACAGGGGGAGCACAGATACGCAGTATTTT. Protein: CASSWDRGSTDTQYF. The full variable domain, completed using reference TRBV28 and TRBJ2-3, is DVKVTQSSRYLVKRTGEKVFLECVQDMDHENMFWYRQDPGLGLRLIYFSYDVKMKEKGDIPEGYSVSREKKERFSLILESASTNQTSMYLCASSWDRGSTDTQYFGPGTRLTVL.

At least ten counts were recorded for this clonotype. This sequence joins TRBV28 and TRBJ2-7; 8 bases align to TRBD2. Trimming took 6 bases from V and 4 from J; bases not matched to a gene: 14. This CDR3 is 16 amino acids long. CDR1 and CDR2 (germline): MDHEN, SYDVKM. The CDR3 coding sequence is TGTGCCAGCAGCCTCAAACCGGGACTAGTTTCGTACGAGCAGTACTTC. Protein: CASSLKPGLVSYEQYF.

In its sample, this clonotype was seen a few times. The V gene is TRBV10-2, the J gene TRBJ2-7; D perhaps matches TRBD1 (5 bases). Trimming removed 5 bases from V and 2 bases from J, with 7 bases in between. Germline V CDR1 and CDR2: WSHSY, SAAADI. The CDR3 covers 12 residues. The CDR3 coding sequence is TGCGCCAGCAGTCGACAGCCCTACGAGCAGTACTTC. Residues: CASSRQPYEQYF.

In regard to this clonotype: This may stem from a read error, because a much larger clone lies one nucleotide away. The CDR3 does not end in the conserved phenylalanine or tryptophan, so this is likely a read error. This chain links TRBV11-1 with TRBJ2-7; 7 nucleotides line up with TRBD2. Germline trimming cut 5 bases from V and 4 bases from J; bases unmatched to any gene: 8. Germline CDR1 reads SGHAT; CDR2 reads FQDESV (reference sequence). The CDR3 runs 14 residues. The CDR3 nucleotides read TGTGCCAGCAGCCAAGGTGGCGGGAGATACGAGCAGTACCTC. Its protein is CASSQGGGRYEQYL.

This clonotype was recorded at least ten times. V gene TRBV15 combines with J gene TRBJ1-5; D call uncertain. In germline, CDR1 is LNHNV, CDR2 YYDKDF (reference sequence). Trimming stripped 1 base from V and 3 bases from J, with 16 bases between. The CDR3 covers 17 residues. CDR3 residues: CATSRGATPSPNQPQHF. Here the CDR3 DNA reads TGTGCCACCAGCAGAGGGGCCACCCCCAGCCCCAATCAGCCCCAGCATTTT.

A note on this clonotype: The conserved final phenylalanine or tryptophan is absent from the CDR3, which likely points to a read error. J is TRBJ2-5 and V is TRBV28, with D possibly being TRBD1 or TRBD2 (5 bases each). The CDR3 extends over 14 amino acids. Trimming cost V 4 bases and J 2 bases, with 11 bases left between them. Germline V gene lookup returns CDR1 MDHEN and CDR2 SYDVKM. The DNA for the CDR3 is TGTGCCAGCAGTTCTGGGGGAAAACAAGAGACCCAGTACTCC. Translated, it gives CASSSGGKQETQYS.

This clonotype was counted between two and nine times. The V and J genes are TRBV18 and TRBJ2-2; a possible D gene is TRBD2 (6 bases). Trimming stripped 3 bases from V and 3 bases from J, with 11 bases between. Germline CDR1 reads KGHSH; CDR2 reads LQKENI. The CDR3 is 15 residues long. CDR3 loop: CASSPNGGYTGELFF. DNA for the CDR3: TGTGCCAGCTCACCGAATGGAGGGTACACCGGGGAGCTGTTTTTT.

This clonotype was seen a few times. V is TRBV6-1 and J is TRBJ2-5, with 7 bases aligning to TRBD1. The J call is in doubt because the DNA end fits TRBJ2-1 better. The CDR3 runs to 13 residues. Looked up from germline, CDR1 is MNHNS and CDR2 is SASEGT. CDR3 residues: CASSADRVGEQFF. The CDR3 coding sequence is TGTGCCAGCAGTGCCGACAGGGTCGGTGAGCAGTTCTTC.

This clonotype was observed at least ten times. The rearrangement links TRBV7-2 to TRBJ2-2; D is possibly TRBD2 (6 bases). V lost 4 bases and J 4 bases, leaving 13 bases between the germline ends. In germline, CDR1 is SGHTA, CDR2 FQGNSA. The CDR3 has 15 amino acids. CDR3 nucleotide sequence: TGTGCCAGCAGCTCCACCGGACTACCCACCGGGGAGCTGTTTTTT. Translating it yields CASSSTGLPTGELFF.

The rearrangement links TRBV12-5 to TRBJ2-1, with 10 positions matching TRBD1. This CDR3 is 15 amino acids long. J lost 5 bases, V lost 5 bases, and 6 bases had no gene match. CDR1 LGHNT and CDR2 FRNRAP come from the germline V gene. CDR3 amino acids: CASGGDRGIHNEQFF. Written as DNA, the CDR3 is TGTGCTAGTGGTGGGGACAGGGGAATCCACAATGAGCAGTTCTTC.

This clonotype has a handful of counts. The chain uses TRBV19 and TRBJ2-1, with D maybe TRBD2 (6 bases). Trimming pared 5 bases from V and 6 bases from J, leaving 14 bases between. CDR1 is LNHDA and CDR2 is SQIVND in the germline V gene (reference sequence). CDR3 length: 14 amino acids. The CDR3 nucleotides are TGTGCCAGTAGTGGATACGGAGGGACCAATGAGCAGTTCTTC. Translated, it gives CASSGYGGTNEQFF. Variable domain in full (rest from reference TRBV19 and TRBJ2-1): DGGITQSPKYLFRKEGQNVTLSCEQNLNHDAMYWYRQDPGQGLRLIYYSQIVNDFQKGDIAEGYSVSREKKESFPLTVTSAQKNPTAFYLCASSGYGGTNEQFFGPGTRLTVL.

J is TRBJ2-1 and V is TRBV20-1; no clear D. Germline V gene sequence: CDR1 DFQATT, CDR2 SNEGSKA (reference sequence). V was shortened by 4 bases and J by 9 bases, with 16 bases between the two germline ends. The CDR3 runs 13 residues. The CDR3, as DNA: TGCAGTGCTATCCCGGACGCCCCGAGTGAGCAGTTCTTC. Protein product: CSAIPDAPSEQFF.